This TCR beta chain appears in the sequencing data of a study of Graves' ophthalmopathy and Graves' hyperthyroidism. Overall study results and limits: Both a roughly 70% sensitivity and an approximately 76% specificity characterized the model's predictions of ophthalmopathy progression.

Aged 18 to 65, the patients with hyperthyroidism had under 2 months' duration and were newly diagnosed. Patients were excluded if they had other autoimmune diseases or uncontrolled infections, and likewise if pregnancy or lactation applied. Trimming removed 4 bases at V and 0 bases at J, with 18 bases between. This CDR3 spans 17 amino acids. Germline V gene lookup returns CDR1 SGHVS and CDR2 FQNEAQ. Notes on this clonotype: The antigen remains undetermined.

Transcripts of RNA were the source for amplifying TCR beta CDR3 regions. Second-round multiplex PCR followed a first-round RT-PCR using HTBI primers. TCRdb processed the multiplex PCR reads anew with MiXCR; each CDR3 protein has one entry. The table shows 35,000 to 50,000 distinct CDR3 sequences, with roughly 50% occurring only once. The rearrangement uses TRBV7-8 and TRBJ1-2; D unclear. The sequence was collected from an adult woman with stable Graves' hyperthyroidism. The source material was peripheral blood. DNA for the CDR3: TGTGCCAGCAGCTCCCCCCCGGGCGGAATTCCTAACTATGGCTACACCTTC. Translation: CASSSPPGGIPNYGYTF.